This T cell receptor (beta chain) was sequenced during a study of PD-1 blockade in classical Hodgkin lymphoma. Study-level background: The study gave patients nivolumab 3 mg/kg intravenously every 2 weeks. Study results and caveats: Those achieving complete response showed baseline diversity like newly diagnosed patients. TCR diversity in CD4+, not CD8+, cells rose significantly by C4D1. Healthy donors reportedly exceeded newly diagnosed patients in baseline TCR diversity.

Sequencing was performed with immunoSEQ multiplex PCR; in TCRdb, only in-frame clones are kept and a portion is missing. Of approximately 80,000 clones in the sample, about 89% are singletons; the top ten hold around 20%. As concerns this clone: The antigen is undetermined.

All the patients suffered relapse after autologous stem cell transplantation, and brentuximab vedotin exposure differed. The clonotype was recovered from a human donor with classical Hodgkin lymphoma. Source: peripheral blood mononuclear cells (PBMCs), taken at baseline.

CDR3 region: CASSEEEGDSSWMGNQPQHF. DNA for the CDR3: TGTGCCAGCAGTGAAGAAGAGGGAGACAGCAGCTGGATGGGAAATCAGCCCCAGCATTTT. The chain has TRBV6-1 and TRBJ1-5; TRBD1 might be the D (5 bases). This CDR3 has 20 residues. Trimming took 1 base from V and 4 from J, leaving 26 bases between them. Per germline, CDR1 MNHNS and CDR2 SASEGT.